This T cell receptor (beta chain) was observed in a study of cytomegalovirus exposure and HLA in healthy donors. General observations from the study: Later analysis associated a missense DCLRE1C variant with TCR beta V- and J-gene trimming.

PCR was performed using 60 Vbeta and 13 Jbeta primers. This table comes from immunoSEQ multiplex PCR, and its TCRdb copy is limited to in-frame clones, with some not included. Of over 150,000 clones in the sample, about 76% were seen once. To note about this clone: Its antigen is still unknown.

Germline-derived CDR1 and CDR2 are LNHDA and SQIVND (reference sequence). CDR3 length equals 10 residues. The sequenced sample was PBMCs. This sequence was found in a man aged 30 to 39 in good health and CMV-seropositive. J is TRBJ1-1 and V is TRBV19; D not resolved. The CDR3 DNA reads TGTGCGACGGGGAACACTGAAGCTTTCTTT. Translated, it gives CATGNTEAFF.